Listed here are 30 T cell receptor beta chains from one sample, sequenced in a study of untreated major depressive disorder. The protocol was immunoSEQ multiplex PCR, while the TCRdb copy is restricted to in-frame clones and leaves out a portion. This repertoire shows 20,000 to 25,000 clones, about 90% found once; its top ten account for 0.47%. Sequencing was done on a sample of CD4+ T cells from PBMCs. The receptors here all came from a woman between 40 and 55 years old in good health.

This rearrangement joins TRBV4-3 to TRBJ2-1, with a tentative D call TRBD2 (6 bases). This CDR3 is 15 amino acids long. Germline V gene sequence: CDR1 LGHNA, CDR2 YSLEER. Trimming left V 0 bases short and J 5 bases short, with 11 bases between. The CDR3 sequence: CASSQDWGVDNEQFF. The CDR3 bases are TGCGCCAGCAGCCAAGATTGGGGGGTGGACAATGAGCAGTTCTTC.

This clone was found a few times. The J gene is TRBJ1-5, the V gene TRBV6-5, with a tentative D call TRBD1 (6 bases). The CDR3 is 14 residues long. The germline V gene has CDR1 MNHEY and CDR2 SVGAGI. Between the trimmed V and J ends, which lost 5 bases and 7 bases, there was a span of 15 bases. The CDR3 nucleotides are TGTGCCAGCAGTCTACAGGGAGGTTGGCAGCCCCAGCATTTT. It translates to CASSLQGGWQPQHF.

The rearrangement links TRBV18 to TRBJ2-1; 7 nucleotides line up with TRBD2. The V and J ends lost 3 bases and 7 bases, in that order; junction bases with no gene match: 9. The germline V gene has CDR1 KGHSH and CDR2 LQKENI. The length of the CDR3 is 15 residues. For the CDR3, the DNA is TGTGCCAGCTCACCGTTTGGGCTAGCGGTTAATGAGCAGTTCTTC. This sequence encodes CASSPFGLAVNEQFF.

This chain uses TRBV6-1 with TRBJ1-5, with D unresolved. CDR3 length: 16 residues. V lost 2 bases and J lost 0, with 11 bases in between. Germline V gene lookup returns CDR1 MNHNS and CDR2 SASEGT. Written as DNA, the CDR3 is TGTGCCAGCAGTGAAATGGAAATATATAGCAATCAGCCCCAGCATTTT. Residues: CASSEMEIYSNQPQHF.

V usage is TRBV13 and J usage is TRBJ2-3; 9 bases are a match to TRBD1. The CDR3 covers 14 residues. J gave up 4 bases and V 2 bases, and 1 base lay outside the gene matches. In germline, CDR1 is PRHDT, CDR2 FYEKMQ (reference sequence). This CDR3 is CASSLRQGADTQYF. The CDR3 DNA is TGTGCCAGCAGCTTACGACAGGGGGCAGATACGCAGTATTTT.

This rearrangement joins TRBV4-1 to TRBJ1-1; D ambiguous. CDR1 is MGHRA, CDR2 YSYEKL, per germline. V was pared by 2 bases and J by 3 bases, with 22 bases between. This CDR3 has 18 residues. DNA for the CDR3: TGCGCCAGCAGCCAATTAGATCTTCTACCTTCCCCCCACACTGAAGCTTTCTTT. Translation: CASSQLDLLPSPHTEAFF.

CDR3: CASAILAGGRNRNTQYF. Written as DNA, the CDR3 is TGTGCCAGCGCTATCCTAGCGGGGGGGCGAAATAGGAATACGCAGTATTTT. This sequence joins TRBV27 and TRBJ2-3, with TRBD2 matching over 12 bases. This CDR3 comprises 17 residues. CDR1 is MNHEY and CDR2 is SMNVEV in the germline V gene (reference sequence). V lost 8 bases, J lost 7 bases, and 16 bases stayed unmatched.

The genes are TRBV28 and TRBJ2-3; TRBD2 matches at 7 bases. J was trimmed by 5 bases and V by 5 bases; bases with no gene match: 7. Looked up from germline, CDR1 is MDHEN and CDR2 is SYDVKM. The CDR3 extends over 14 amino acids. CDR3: CASSTLPGGDTQYF. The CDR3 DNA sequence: TGTGCCAGCAGTACTCTTCCGGGGGGAGATACGCAGTATTTT. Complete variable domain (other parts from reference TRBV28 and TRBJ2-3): DVKVTQSSRYLVKRTGEKVFLECVQDMDHENMFWYRQDPGLGLRLIYFSYDVKMKEKGDIPEGYSVSREKKERFSLILESASTNQTSMYLCASSTLPGGDTQYFGPGTRLTVL.

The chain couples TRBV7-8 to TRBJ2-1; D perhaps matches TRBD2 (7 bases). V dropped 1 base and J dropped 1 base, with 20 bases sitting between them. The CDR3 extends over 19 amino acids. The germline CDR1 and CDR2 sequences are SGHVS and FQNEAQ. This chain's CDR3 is CASSLGEGGRRWSYNEQFF. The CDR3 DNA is TGTGCCAGCAGCTTAGGGGAGGGGGGGCGGCGGTGGTCCTACAATGAGCAGTTCTTC.

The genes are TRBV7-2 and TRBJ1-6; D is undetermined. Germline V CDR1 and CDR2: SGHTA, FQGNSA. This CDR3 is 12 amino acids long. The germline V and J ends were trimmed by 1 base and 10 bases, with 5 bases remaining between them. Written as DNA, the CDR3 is TGTGCCAGCAGCTTAGGTGGATCACCCCTCCACTTT. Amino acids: CASSLGGSPLHF.

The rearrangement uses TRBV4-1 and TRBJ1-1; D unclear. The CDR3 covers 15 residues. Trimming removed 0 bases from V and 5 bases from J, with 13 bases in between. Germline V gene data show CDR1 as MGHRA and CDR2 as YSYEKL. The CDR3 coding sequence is TGCGCCAGCAGCCAAGATTTCCATTGGGGAACTGAAGCTTTCTTT. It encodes CASSQDFHWGTEAFF.

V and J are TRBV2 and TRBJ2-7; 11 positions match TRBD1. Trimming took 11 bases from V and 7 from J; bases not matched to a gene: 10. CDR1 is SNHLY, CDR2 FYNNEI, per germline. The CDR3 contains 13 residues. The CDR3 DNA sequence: TGTGCCGGTCACCGGGACAGGGGGTTAGAGCAGTACTTC. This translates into CAGHRDRGLEQYF.

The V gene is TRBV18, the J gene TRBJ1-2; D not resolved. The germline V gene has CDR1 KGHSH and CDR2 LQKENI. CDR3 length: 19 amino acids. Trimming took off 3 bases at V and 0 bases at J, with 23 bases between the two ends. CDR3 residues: CASSPLAMGSPLTNYGYTF. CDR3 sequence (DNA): TGTGCCAGCTCACCCTTGGCGATGGGTTCTCCCCTGACTAACTATGGCTACACCTTC.

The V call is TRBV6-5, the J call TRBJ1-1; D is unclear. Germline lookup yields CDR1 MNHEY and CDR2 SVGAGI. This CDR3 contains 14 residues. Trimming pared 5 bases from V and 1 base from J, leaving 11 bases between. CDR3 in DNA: TGTGCCAGCAGTGGTCGGACGGAGAACACTGAAGCTTTCTTT. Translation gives CASSGRTENTEAFF.

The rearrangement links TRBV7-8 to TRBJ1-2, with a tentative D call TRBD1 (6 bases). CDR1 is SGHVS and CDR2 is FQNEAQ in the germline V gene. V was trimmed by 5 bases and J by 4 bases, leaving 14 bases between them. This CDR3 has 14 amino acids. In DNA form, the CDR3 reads TGTGCCAGCAGCCCCGCGACAGGACCCTATGGCTACACCTTC. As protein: CASSPATGPYGYTF. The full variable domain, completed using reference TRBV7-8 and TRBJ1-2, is GAGVSQSPRYKVAKRGQDVALRCDPISGHVSLFWYQQALGQGPEFLTYFQNEAQLDKSGLPSDRFFAERPEGSVSTLKIQRTQQEDSAVYLCASSPATGPYGYTFGSGTRLTVV.

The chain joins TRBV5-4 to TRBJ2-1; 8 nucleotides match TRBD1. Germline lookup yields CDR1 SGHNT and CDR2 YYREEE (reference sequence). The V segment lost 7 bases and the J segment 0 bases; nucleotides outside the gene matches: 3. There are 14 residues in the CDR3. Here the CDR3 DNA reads TGTGCCAGCCATGGACAGGGCTCCTACAATGAGCAGTTCTTC. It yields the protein CASHGQGSYNEQFF.

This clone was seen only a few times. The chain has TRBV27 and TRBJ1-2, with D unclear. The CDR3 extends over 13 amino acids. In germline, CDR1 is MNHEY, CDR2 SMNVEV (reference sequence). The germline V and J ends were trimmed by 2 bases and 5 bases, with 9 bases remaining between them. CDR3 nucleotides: TGTGCCAGCAGTTTAGGCTCTGGGTATGGCTACACCTTC. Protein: CASSLGSGYGYTF.

The CDR3 coding sequence is TGTGCCAGCAGTTTGAACAGGGGGACTGAAGCTTTCTTT. It codes for CASSLNRGTEAFF. The chain employs TRBV27 and TRBJ1-1; 8 bases are shared with TRBD1. There are 13 residues in the CDR3. CDR1 is MNHEY, CDR2 SMNVEV, per germline (reference sequence). The trim removed 3 bases at V and 5 bases at J, leaving 2 bases unmatched.

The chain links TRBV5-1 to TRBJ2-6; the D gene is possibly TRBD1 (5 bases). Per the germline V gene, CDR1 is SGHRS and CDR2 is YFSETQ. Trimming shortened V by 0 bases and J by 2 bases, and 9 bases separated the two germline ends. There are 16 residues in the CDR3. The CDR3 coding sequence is TGCGCCAGCAGCTTGGCAGGGTCCCCTGGGGCCAACGTCCTGACTTTC. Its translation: CASSLAGSPGANVLTF.

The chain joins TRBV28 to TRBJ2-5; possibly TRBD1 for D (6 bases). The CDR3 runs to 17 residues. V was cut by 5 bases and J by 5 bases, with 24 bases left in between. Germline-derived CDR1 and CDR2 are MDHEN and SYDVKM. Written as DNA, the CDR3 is TGTGCCAGCAGTCTACTCCAAGGACAGAGGGATCGGGAGACCCAGTACTTC. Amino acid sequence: CASSLLQGQRDRETQYF.

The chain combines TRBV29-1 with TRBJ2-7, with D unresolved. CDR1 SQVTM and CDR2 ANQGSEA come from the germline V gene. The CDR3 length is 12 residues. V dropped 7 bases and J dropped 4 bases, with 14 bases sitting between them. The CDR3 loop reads CSARTTRYEQYV. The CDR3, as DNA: TGCAGCGCCCGGACGACACGGTACGAGCAGTACGTC.

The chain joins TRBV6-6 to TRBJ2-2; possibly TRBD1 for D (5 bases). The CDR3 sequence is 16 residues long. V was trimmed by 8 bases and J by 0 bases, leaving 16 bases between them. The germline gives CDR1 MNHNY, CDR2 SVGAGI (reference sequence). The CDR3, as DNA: TGTGCCAGCTTCGCTTTAGGGGAAACGAACACCGGGGAGCTGTTTTTT. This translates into CASFALGETNTGELFF.

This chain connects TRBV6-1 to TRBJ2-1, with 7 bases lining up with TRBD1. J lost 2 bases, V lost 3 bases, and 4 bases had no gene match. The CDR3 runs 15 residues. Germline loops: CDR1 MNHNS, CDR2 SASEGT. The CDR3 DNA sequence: TGTGCCAGCAGTGAGACAGGGAAGCCCTACAATGAGCAGTTCTTC. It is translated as CASSETGKPYNEQFF.

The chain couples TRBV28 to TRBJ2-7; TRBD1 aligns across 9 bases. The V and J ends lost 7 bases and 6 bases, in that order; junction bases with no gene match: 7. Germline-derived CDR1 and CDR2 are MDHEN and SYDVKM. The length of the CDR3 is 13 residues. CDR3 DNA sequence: TGTGCCAGCACCAGGGACAGGGTCACCGAGCAGTACTTC. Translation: CASTRDRVTEQYF.

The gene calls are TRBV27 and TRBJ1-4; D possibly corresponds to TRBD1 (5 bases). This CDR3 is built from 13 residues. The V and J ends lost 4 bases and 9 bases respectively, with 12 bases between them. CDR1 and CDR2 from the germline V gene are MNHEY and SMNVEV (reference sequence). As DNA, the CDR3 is TGTGCCAGCAGTTACCAGGGTTCGAAAAAACTGTTTTTT. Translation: CASSYQGSKKLFF.

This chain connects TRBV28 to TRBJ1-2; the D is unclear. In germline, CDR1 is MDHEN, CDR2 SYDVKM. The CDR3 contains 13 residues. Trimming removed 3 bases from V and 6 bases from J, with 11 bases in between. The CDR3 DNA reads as TGTGCCAGCAGTTTCTTAAGGACTCATGGCTACACCTTC. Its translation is CASSFLRTHGYTF.

DNA for the CDR3: TGTGCCATCACCAAGGGACTAGCGGGAGCAGAAGATACGCAGTATTTT. Translation gives CAITKGLAGAEDTQYF. This rearrangement joins TRBV10-3 to TRBJ2-3; TRBD2 matches 14 bases. In germline, CDR1 is ENHRY, CDR2 SYGVKD. This CDR3 spans 16 amino acids. V was pared by 7 bases and J by 5 bases, with 8 bases of the junction left unmatched.

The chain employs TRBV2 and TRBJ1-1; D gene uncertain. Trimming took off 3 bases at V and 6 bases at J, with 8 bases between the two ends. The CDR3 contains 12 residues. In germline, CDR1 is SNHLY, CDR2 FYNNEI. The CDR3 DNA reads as TGTGCCAGCAGTGATTGGGCAGCTGAAGCTTTCTTT. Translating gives CASSDWAAEAFF.

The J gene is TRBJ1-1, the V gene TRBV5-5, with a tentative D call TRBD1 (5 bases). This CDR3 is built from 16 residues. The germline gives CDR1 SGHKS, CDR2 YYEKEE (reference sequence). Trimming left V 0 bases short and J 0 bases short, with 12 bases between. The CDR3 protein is CASSLAGGDMNTEAFF. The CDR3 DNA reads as TGTGCCAGCAGCTTGGCCGGGGGAGACATGAACACTGAAGCTTTCTTT.

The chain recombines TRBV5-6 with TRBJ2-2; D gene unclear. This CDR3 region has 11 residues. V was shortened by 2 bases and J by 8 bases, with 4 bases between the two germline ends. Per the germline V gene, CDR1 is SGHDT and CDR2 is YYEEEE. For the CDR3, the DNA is TGTGCCAGCAGCTTTTCTGGGGAGCTGTTTTTT. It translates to CASSFSGELFF.